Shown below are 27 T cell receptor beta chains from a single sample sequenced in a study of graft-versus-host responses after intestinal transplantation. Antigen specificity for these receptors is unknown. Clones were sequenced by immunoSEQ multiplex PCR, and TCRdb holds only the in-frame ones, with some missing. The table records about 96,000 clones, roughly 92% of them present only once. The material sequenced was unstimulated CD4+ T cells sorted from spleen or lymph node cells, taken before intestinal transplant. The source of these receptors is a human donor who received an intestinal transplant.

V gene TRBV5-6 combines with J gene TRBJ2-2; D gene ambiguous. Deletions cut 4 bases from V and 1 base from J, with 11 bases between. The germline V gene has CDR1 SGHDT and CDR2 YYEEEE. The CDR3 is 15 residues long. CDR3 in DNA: TGTGCCAGCAGCACAACTAACCTGAACACCGGGGAGCTGTTTTTT. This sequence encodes CASSTTNLNTGELFF.

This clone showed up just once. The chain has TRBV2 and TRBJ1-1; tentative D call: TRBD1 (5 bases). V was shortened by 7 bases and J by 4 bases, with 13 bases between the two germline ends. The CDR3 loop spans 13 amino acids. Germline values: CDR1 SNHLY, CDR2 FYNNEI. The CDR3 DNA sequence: TGTGCCAGCACTCAGGGTAGACGCACTGAAGCTTTCTTT. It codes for CASTQGRRTEAFF.

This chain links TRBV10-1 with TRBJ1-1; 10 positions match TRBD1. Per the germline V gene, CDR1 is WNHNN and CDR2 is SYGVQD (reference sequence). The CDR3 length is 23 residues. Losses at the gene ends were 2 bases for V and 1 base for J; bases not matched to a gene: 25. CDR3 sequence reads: CASSETHDRGRQFFGPPNTEAFF. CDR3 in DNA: TGCGCCAGCAGTGAGACCCACGACAGGGGGCGTCAGTTTTTTGGCCCCCCGAACACTGAAGCTTTCTTT.

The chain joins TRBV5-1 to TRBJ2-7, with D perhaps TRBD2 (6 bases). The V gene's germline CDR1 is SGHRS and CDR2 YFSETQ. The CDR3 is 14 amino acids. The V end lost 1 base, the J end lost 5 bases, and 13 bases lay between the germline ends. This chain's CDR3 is CASSLFLREDEQYF. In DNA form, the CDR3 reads TGCGCCAGCAGCTTGTTTCTCAGGGAGGACGAGCAGTACTTC.

The CDR3 reads CASSIVGTGGTKNIQYF. The CDR3 nucleotides are TGTGCCAGTAGTATAGTCGGGACAGGGGGTACCAAAAACATTCAGTACTTC. The J gene is TRBJ2-4, the V gene TRBV19, with TRBD1 matching over 11 bases. Germline V gives CDR1 LNHDA, CDR2 SQIVND (reference sequence). This CDR3 has 17 residues. V lost 1 base to trimming and J lost 2 bases; unmatched junction nucleotides: 4.

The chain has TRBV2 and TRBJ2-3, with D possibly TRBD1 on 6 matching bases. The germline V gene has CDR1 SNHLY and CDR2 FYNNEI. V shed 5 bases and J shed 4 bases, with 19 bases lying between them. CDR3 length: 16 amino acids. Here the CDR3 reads CASSKYRAPGADTQYF. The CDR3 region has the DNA TGTGCCAGCAGTAAATACCGGGCCCCAGGGGCAGATACGCAGTATTTT. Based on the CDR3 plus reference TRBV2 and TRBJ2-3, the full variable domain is EPEVTQTPSHQVTQMGQEVILRCVPISNHLYFYWYRQILGQKVEFLVSFYNNEISEKSEIFDDQFSVERPDGSNFTLKIRSTKLEDSAMYFCASSKYRAPGADTQYFGPGTRLTVL.

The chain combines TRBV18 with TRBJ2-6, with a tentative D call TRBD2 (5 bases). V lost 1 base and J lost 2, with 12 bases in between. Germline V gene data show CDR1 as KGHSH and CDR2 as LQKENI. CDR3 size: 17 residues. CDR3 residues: CASSPRTSTPGANVLTF. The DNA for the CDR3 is TGTGCCAGCTCACCACGGACTTCTACCCCTGGGGCCAACGTCCTGACTTTC.

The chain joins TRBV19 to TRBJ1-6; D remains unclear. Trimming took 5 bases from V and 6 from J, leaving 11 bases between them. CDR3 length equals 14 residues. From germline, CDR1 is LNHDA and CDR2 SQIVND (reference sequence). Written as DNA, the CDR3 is TGTGCCAGTAGTTTCGAGGGTGGTAATTCACCCCTCCACTTT. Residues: CASSFEGGNSPLHF. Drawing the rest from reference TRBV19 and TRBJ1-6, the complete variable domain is DGGITQSPKYLFRKEGQNVTLSCEQNLNHDAMYWYRQDPGQGLRLIYYSQIVNDFQKGDIAEGYSVSREKKESFPLTVTSAQKNPTAFYLCASSFEGGNSPLHFGNGTRLTVT.

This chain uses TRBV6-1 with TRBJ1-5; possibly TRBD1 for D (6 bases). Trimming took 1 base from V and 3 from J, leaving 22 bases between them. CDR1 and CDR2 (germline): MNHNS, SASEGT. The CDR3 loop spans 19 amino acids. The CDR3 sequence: CASSEVGGIDRFTNQPQHF. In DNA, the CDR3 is TGTGCCAGCAGTGAAGTAGGTGGGATAGACAGGTTTACCAATCAGCCCCAGCATTTT.

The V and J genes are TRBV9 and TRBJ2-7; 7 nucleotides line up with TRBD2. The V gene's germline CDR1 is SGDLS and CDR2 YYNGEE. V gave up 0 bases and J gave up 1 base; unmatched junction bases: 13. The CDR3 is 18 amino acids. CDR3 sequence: CASSVGLMAAGESYEQYF. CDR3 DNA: TGTGCCAGCAGCGTAGGTCTTATGGCGGCGGGAGAGTCCTACGAGCAGTACTTC.

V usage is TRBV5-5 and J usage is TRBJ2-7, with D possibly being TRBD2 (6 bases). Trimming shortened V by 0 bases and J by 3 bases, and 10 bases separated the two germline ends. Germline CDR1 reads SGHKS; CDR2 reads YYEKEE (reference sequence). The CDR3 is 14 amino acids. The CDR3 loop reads CASSLERGYYEQYF. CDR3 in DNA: TGTGCCAGCAGCTTGGAACGGGGGTACTACGAGCAGTACTTC.

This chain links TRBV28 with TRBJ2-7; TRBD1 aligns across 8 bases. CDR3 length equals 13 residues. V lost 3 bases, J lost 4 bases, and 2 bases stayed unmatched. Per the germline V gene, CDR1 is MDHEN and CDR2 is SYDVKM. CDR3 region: CASSFRTGYEQYF. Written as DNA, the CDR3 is TGTGCCAGCAGTTTTAGGACAGGGTACGAGCAGTACTTC.

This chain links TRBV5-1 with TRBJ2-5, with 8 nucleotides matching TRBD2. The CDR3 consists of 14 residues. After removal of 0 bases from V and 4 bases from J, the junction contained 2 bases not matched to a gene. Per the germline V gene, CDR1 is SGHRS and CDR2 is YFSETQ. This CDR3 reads CASSLVRGGETQYF. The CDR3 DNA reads TGCGCCAGCAGCTTGGTTCGGGGGGGAGAGACCCAGTACTTC.

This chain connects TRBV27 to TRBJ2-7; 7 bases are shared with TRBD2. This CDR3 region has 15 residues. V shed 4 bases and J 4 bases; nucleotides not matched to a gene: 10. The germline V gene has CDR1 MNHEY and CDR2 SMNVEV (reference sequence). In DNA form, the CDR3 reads TGTGCCAGCAGTTCAGCGGGACTCGGTGTTTACGAGCAGTACTTC. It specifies CASSSAGLGVYEQYF.

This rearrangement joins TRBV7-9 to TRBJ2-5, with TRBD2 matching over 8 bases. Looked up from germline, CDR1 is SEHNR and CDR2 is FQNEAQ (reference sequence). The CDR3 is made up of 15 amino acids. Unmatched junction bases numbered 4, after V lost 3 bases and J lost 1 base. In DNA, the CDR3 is TGTGCCAGCAGCTTCTTAGCGGGGTTCCAAGAGACCCAGTACTTC. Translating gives CASSFLAGFQETQYF.

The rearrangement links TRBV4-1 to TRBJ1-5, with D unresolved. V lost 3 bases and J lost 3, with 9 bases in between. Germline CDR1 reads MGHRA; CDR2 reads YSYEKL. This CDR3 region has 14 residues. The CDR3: CASSHDMINQPQHF. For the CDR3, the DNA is TGCGCCAGCAGCCATGACATGATCAATCAGCCCCAGCATTTT.

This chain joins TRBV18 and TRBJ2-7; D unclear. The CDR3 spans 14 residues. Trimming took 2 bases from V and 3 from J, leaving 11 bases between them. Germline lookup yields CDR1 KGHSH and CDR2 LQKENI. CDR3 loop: CASSPSIPVYEQYF. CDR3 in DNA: TGTGCCAGCTCACCATCAATACCGGTCTACGAGCAGTACTTC.

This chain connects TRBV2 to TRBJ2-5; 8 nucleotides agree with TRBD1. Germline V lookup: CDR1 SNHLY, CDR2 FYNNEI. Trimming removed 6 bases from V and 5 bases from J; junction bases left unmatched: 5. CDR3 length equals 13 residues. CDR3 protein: CASSPGGGETQYF. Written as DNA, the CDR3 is TGTGCCAGCAGCCCAGGGGGCGGGGAGACCCAGTACTTC.

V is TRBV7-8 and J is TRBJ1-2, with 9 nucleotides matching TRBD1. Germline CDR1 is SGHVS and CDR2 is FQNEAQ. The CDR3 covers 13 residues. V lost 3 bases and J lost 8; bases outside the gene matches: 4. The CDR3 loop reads CASSLGTGSGYTF. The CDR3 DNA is TGTGCCAGCAGCTTGGGGACAGGGAGCGGCTACACCTTC.

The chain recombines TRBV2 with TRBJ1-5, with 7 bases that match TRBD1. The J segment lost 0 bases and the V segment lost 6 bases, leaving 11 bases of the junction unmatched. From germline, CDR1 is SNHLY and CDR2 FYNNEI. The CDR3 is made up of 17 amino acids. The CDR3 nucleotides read TGTGCCAGCAGGAAGGACGGCGACAGGGATAGCAATCAGCCCCAGCATTTT. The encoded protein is CASRKDGDRDSNQPQHF.

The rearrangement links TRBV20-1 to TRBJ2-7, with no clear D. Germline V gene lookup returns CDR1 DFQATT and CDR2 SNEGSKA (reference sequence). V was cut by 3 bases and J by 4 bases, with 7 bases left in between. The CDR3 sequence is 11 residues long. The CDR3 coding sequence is TGCAGTGCTAGTTTGGCTTACGAGCAGTACTTC. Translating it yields CSASLAYEQYF.

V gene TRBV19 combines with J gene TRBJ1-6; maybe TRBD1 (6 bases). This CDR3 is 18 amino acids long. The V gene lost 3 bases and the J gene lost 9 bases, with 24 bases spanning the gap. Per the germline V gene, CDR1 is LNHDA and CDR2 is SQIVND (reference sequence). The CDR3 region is CASSISAPSRGGGSPLHF. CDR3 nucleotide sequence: TGTGCCAGTAGTATCTCTGCCCCCAGTAGGGGAGGGGGTTCACCCCTCCACTTT.

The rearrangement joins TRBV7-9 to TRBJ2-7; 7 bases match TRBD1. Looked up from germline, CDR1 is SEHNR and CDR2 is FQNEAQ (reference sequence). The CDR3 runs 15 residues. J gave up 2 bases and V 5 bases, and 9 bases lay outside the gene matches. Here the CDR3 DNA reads TGTGCCAGCAGCCCCCAACCGGGACAGACCTACGAGCAGTACTTC. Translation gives CASSPQPGQTYEQYF.

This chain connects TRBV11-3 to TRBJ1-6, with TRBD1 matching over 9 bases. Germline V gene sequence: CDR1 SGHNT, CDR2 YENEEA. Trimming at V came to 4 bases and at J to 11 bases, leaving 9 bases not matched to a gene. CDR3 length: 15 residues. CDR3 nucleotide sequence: TGTGCCAGCAGCTCGTACAGGGGGCGCGTGACACCCCTCCACTTT. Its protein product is CASSSYRGRVTPLHF.

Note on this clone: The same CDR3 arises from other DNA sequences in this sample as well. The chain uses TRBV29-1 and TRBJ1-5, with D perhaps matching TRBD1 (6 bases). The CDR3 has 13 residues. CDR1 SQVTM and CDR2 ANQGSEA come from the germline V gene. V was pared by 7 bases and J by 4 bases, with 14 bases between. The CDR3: CSAKTGSNQPQHF. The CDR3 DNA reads TGCAGCGCTAAGACAGGTAGTAATCAGCCCCAGCATTTT.

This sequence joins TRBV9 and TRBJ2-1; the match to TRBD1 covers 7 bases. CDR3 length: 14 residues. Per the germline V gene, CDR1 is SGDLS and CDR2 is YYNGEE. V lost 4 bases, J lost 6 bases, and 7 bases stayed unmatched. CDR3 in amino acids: CASSTSGTANEQFF. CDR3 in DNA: TGTGCCAGCAGCACGTCCGGGACAGCCAATGAGCAGTTCTTC.

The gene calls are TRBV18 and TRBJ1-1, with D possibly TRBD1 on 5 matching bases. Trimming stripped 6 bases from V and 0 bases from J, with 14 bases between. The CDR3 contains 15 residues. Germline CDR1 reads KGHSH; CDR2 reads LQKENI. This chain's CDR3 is CASSAGGFMNTEAFF. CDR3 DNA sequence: TGTGCCAGCTCTGCGGGGGGGTTCATGAACACTGAAGCTTTCTTT. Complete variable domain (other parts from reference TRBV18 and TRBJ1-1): NAGVMQNPRHLVRRRGQEARLRCSPMKGHSHVYWYRQLPEEGLKFMVYLQKENIIDESGMPKERFSAEFPKEGPSILRIQQVVRGDSAAYFCASSAGGFMNTEAFFGQGTRLTVV.